A single sample gave rise to the 21 T cell receptor beta chains below, sequenced in a study of neurological immune-mediated disorders. One entry per CDR3 protein results from TCRdb running MiXCR on the 5' RACE reads. The profile shows tens of thousands of distinct CDR3 sequences, around 5.9% of them singletons. The sequenced sample consisted of CD4+ T cells from blood. The receptor set was obtained from a woman aged 45-60 years in good health.

This clonotype was picked up many times. This chain uses TRBV5-5 with TRBJ2-1, with 9 bases matching TRBD1. CDR1 is SGHKS, CDR2 YYEKEE, per germline (reference sequence). The ends lost 3 bases at V and 3 bases at J; junction bases unmatched: 7. The CDR3 sequence is 16 residues long. This chain's CDR3 is CASSWGGQGNYNEQFF. The CDR3 nucleotides read TGTGCCAGCAGCTGGGGGGGACAGGGAAACTACAATGAGCAGTTCTTC.

This clonotype has only a few counts. The genes are TRBV11-2 and TRBJ2-1, with a tentative D call TRBD1 (6 bases). The CDR3 spans 13 residues. Germline V gene lookup returns CDR1 SGHAT and CDR2 FQNNGV. Trimming took off 0 bases at V and 7 bases at J, with 7 bases between the two ends. CDR3: CASSLERGNEQFF. CDR3 DNA: TGTGCCAGCAGCTTAGAGAGGGGGAATGAGCAGTTCTTC.

This clonotype ranks as medium-sized. The chain has TRBV7-9 and TRBJ1-6; D is uncertain. Per the germline V gene, CDR1 is SEHNR and CDR2 is FQNEAQ (reference sequence). V was pared by 1 base and J by 4 bases, with 5 bases between. The CDR3 is made up of 14 amino acids. The CDR3 DNA is TGTGCCAGCAGCTTAGAACAGTATAATTCACCCCTCCACTTT. It is translated as CASSLEQYNSPLHF. The entire variable domain, with the rest obtained from reference TRBV7-9 and TRBJ1-6, is as follows: DTGVSQNPRHKITKRGQNVTFRCDPISEHNRLYWYRQTLGQGPEFLTYFQNEAQLEKSRLLSDRFSAERPKGSFSTLEIQRTEQGDSAMYLCASSLEQYNSPLHFGNGTRLTVT.

This clonotype was observed many times. The genes are TRBV24-1 and TRBJ2-1; D unresolved. V shed 4 bases and J shed 2 bases, with 8 bases lying between them. The CDR3 covers 14 residues. Germline V gene data show CDR1 as KGHDR and CDR2 as SFDVKD. This CDR3 reads CATSEQHPYNEQFF. CDR3 sequence (DNA): TGTGCCACCAGTGAACAGCACCCCTACAATGAGCAGTTCTTC.

Many counts were recorded for this clonotype. The V gene is TRBV7-9, the J gene TRBJ2-2; either TRBD1 or TRBD2 may fit D (5 bases each). The germline V gene encodes CDR1 SEHNR and CDR2 FQNEAQ (reference sequence). Trimming took 2 bases from V and 3 from J, leaving 10 bases between them. CDR3 length: 15 residues. CDR3 protein: CASSLMGPDTGELFF. DNA for the CDR3: TGTGCCAGCAGCTTAATGGGACCCGACACCGGGGAGCTGTTTTTT.

CDR3 DNA: TGCAGTGCGAAGACAGGGAGCTCCTACGAGCAGTACTTC. Protein sequence: CSAKTGSSYEQYF. The chain carries TRBV20-1 and TRBJ2-7, with TRBD1 identical over 7 bases. V lost 6 bases, J lost 0 bases, and 5 bases stayed unmatched. In germline, CDR1 is DFQATT, CDR2 SNEGSKA (reference sequence). This CDR3 has 13 amino acids.

In its sample, this clonotype was seen many times. J is TRBJ2-2 and V is TRBV5-1; D unclear. Between the trimmed V and J ends, which lost 2 bases and 1 base, there was a span of 9 bases. The CDR3 runs to 15 residues. Germline CDR1 and CDR2: SGHRS and YFSETQ. The CDR3 protein is CASSLSLQNTGELFF. The CDR3 DNA sequence: TGCGCCAGCAGCTTAAGCCTTCAGAACACCGGGGAGCTGTTTTTT.

This clonotype has at least ten counts. J is TRBJ1-1 and V is TRBV20-1; 9 bases agree with TRBD1. CDR1 and CDR2 from the germline V gene are DFQATT and SNEGSKA (reference sequence). V shed 2 bases and J 6 bases; nucleotides not matched to a gene: 7. The length of the CDR3 is 14 residues. The CDR3 loop reads CSARIQGAGAEAFF. CDR3 bases: TGCAGTGCTAGAATACAGGGGGCAGGGGCTGAAGCTTTCTTT.

This clonotype was recorded at least ten times. The chain has TRBV28 and TRBJ2-7; D not resolved. The CDR3 is 15 amino acids. Trimming pared 5 bases from V and 3 bases from J, leaving 17 bases between. Per the germline V gene, CDR1 is MDHEN and CDR2 is SYDVKM. The CDR3 DNA reads as TGTGCCAGCAGTCCCACCACCCCGGTTCGCTACGAGCAGTACTTC. As protein: CASSPTTPVRYEQYF.

The chain carries TRBV18 and TRBJ1-2; no definite D call. CDR1 is KGHSH and CDR2 is LQKENI in the germline V gene. Trimming took 2 bases from V and 4 from J, leaving 23 bases between them. This CDR3 comprises 18 residues. The CDR3 nucleotides are TGTGCCAGCTCACCATATCGGCTTGGCCCCTTCTCAACCTATGGCTACACCTTC. Protein product: CASSPYRLGPFSTYGYTF.

In its sample, this clonotype was seen many times. One end of the junction does not line up with germline, which may come from a read error. The V gene is TRBV20-1, the J gene TRBJ2-1; 11 bases match TRBD1. CDR1 is DFQATT, CDR2 SNEGSKA, per germline (reference sequence). This CDR3 has 8 residues. The CDR3 DNA is TGCAGCCGGGACAGGGGGATCTTC. It translates to CSRDRGIF.

This clonotype has more than one count but fewer than ten. V is TRBV5-1 and J is TRBJ2-2; TRBD2 agrees at 8 bases. V was pared by 2 bases and J by 8 bases, with 5 bases of the junction left unmatched. Germline CDR1 is SGHRS and CDR2 is YFSETQ. The CDR3 length is 14 residues. CDR3 in amino acids: CASSFSGDSGELFF. The CDR3 region has the DNA TGCGCCAGCAGCTTTAGCGGGGATTCAGGGGAGCTGTTTTTT. Combining the CDR3 with reference TRBV5-1 and TRBJ2-2 gives the whole variable domain KAGVTQTPRYLIKTRGQQVTLSCSPISGHRSVSWYQQTPGQGLQFLFEYFSETQRNKGNFPGRFSGRQFSNSRSEMNVSTLELGDSALYLCASSFSGDSGELFFGEGSRLTVL.

At least ten counts were recorded for this clonotype. The chain employs TRBV18 and TRBJ2-3, with TRBD1 matching 11 bases. The CDR3 covers 17 residues. V shed 0 bases, J shed 1 base, and the junction held 3 bases outside the gene matches. Germline lookup yields CDR1 KGHSH and CDR2 LQKENI. This CDR3 is CASSPPTGQGGTDTQYF. In DNA, the CDR3 is TGTGCCAGCTCACCACCCACGGGACAGGGGGGCACAGATACGCAGTATTTT.

Ten or more counts support this clonotype. The rearrangement joins TRBV10-1 to TRBJ2-3; 9 bases map to TRBD2. The junction had 3 bases not matched to a gene; V was cut back by 3 bases and J by 2 bases. CDR3 length equals 15 residues. The germline CDR1 and CDR2 sequences are WNHNN and SYGVQD (reference sequence). The CDR3 is CASSDQRGVTDTQYF. The CDR3 DNA sequence: TGCGCCAGCAGTGACCAGCGGGGGGTCACAGATACGCAGTATTTT.

At least ten counts were recorded for this clonotype. The chain has TRBV7-2 and TRBJ2-1; D possibly corresponds to TRBD2 (5 bases). Trimming took off 2 bases at V and 4 bases at J, with 9 bases between the two ends. This CDR3 is 14 amino acids long. CDR1 and CDR2 (germline): SGHTA, FQGNSA. CDR3 DNA sequence: TGTGCCAGCAGCTTATCCCGGGAATACAATGAGCAGTTCTTC. Its protein product is CASSLSREYNEQFF. Supplemented by reference TRBV7-2 and TRBJ2-1, the full variable domain reads GAGVSQSPSNKVTEKGKDVELRCDPISGHTALYWYRQSLGQGLEFLIYFQGNSAPDKSGLPSDRFSAERTGGSVSTLTIQRTQQEDSAVYLCASSLSREYNEQFFGPGTRLTVL.

This clonotype was detected ten times or more. V usage is TRBV3-1 and J usage is TRBJ2-3; D gene ambiguous. The CDR3 is 14 residues long. Trimming cost V 2 bases and J 2 bases, with 8 bases left between them. From germline, CDR1 is LGHDT and CDR2 YNNKEL (reference sequence). Here the CDR3 DNA reads TGTGCCAGCAGCCAATCCGAGTACACAGATACGCAGTATTTT. Translated: CASSQSEYTDTQYF.

This clonotype was recorded many times. The V gene is TRBV5-1, the J gene TRBJ2-7, with 9 bases matching TRBD1. Germline V gene sequence: CDR1 SGHRS, CDR2 YFSETQ. CDR3 size: 17 residues. V shed 0 bases, J shed 6 bases, and the junction held 13 bases outside the gene matches. This chain's CDR3 is CASSLDLPGQGMGEQYF. CDR3 nucleotides: TGCGCCAGCAGCTTGGATCTGCCGGGACAGGGAATGGGCGAGCAGTACTTC.

The table lists this clonotype with many counts. The chain has TRBV10-3 and TRBJ2-7; 7 bases line up with TRBD2. With V trimmed by 4 bases and J by 6 bases, 6 bases remained unmatched. The CDR3 has 13 residues. CDR1 ENHRY and CDR2 SYGVKD come from the germline V gene. CDR3 in DNA: TGTGCCATCAGTGGCAGGACTAGTGGCGAGCAGTACTTC. Amino acid sequence: CAISGRTSGEQYF.

This clonotype was seen at least ten times. V and J are TRBV6-5 and TRBJ2-1, with 14 bases lining up with TRBD2. V was pared by 5 bases and J by 12 bases, with 18 bases of the junction left unmatched. The CDR3 consists of 18 residues. Germline values: CDR1 MNHEY, CDR2 SVGAGI. CDR3 nucleotides: TGTGCCAGCAGTCGTGCGGGACTAGCGGGAGTTCCAGGCACGGCGCAGTTCTTC. Its translation is CASSRAGLAGVPGTAQFF.

This clonotype occurred many times. The chain combines TRBV4-1 with TRBJ2-3; D unclear. This CDR3 spans 14 amino acids. The V and J ends lost 2 bases and 6 bases respectively, with 12 bases between them. The germline gives CDR1 MGHRA, CDR2 YSYEKL. The CDR3 nucleotides are TGCGCCAGCAGCCAATCATATGGACGGGATACGCAGTATTTT. Translation gives CASSQSYGRDTQYF.

This clonotype was counted at least ten times. The CDR3 nucleotides read TGTGCCAGCAGTTTTTGGGGACAGATCTATGGCTACACCTTC. Translating it yields CASSFWGQIYGYTF. The chain employs TRBV6-2 or TRBV6-3 and TRBJ1-2, with 7 bases lining up with TRBD1. Germline CDR1 is MNHEY and CDR2 is SVGEGT. CDR3 length: 14 residues. With V trimmed by 4 bases and J by 4 bases, 6 bases remained unmatched.